Below are 5 T cell receptor beta chains sequenced from a single sample in a study of OX40 agonist ivuxolimab in advanced cancers. Assay: immunoSEQ multiplex PCR; the TCRdb copy retains only in-frame clones and omits some. The sample lists some 14,000 clones, roughly three quarters occurring once. The sample consisted of CD4+ or CD8+ T cells sorted from blood, taken in a trial of the OX40 agonist ivuxolimab. The receptors originated from an adult with an advanced solid tumor such as melanoma, head and neck, liver or kidney cancer.

The CDR3 sequence: CASKGGLAANNEQFF. The CDR3 nucleotides read TGTGCCAGCAAGGGCGGGCTAGCGGCCAACAATGAGCAGTTCTTC. The chain uses TRBV2 and TRBJ2-1, with TRBD2 identical over 7 bases. The CDR3 has 15 residues. The germline CDR1 and CDR2 sequences are SNHLY and FYNNEI. The trim removed 7 bases at V and 5 bases at J, leaving 11 bases unmatched.

V is TRBV5-6 and J is TRBJ1-2; the D is unclear. The germline V and J ends were trimmed by 0 bases and 0 bases, with 6 bases remaining between them. Germline V gives CDR1 SGHDT, CDR2 YYEEEE. The CDR3 contains 14 residues. The CDR3 region is CASSLGGANYGYTF. The CDR3 nucleotides are TGTGCCAGCAGCTTGGGGGGAGCTAACTATGGCTACACCTTC.

The rearrangement joins TRBV4-1 to TRBJ1-4; 7 bases are a match to TRBD1. The CDR3 loop spans 15 amino acids. Germline V gives CDR1 MGHRA, CDR2 YSYEKL. Trimming at V came to 1 base and at J to 8 bases, leaving 7 bases not matched to a gene. In nucleotides, the CDR3 is TGCGCCAGCAGCCAAGCGTACAGGGGAGGAGAAAAACTGTTTTTT. Translated, it gives CASSQAYRGGEKLFF.

J is TRBJ2-2 and V is TRBV7-6; D call uncertain. V lost 5 bases and J lost 4, with 2 bases in between. This CDR3 is built from 11 residues. The germline V gene has CDR1 SGHVS and CDR2 FNYEAQ. This CDR3 reads CASSATGELFF. The CDR3 DNA sequence: TGTGCCAGCAGCGCCACCGGGGAGCTGTTTTTT. The entire variable domain, with the rest obtained from reference TRBV7-6 and TRBJ2-2, is as follows: GAGVSQSPRYKVTKRGQDVALRCDPISGHVSLYWYRQALGQGPEFLTYFNYEAQQDKSGLPNDRFSAERPEGSISTLTIQRTEQRDSAMYRCASSATGELFFGEGSRLTVL.

V is TRBV7-6 and J is TRBJ1-4; D is unclear. This CDR3 is built from 14 residues. V was shortened by 5 bases and J by 10 bases, with 17 bases between the two germline ends. Germline loops: CDR1 SGHVS, CDR2 FNYEAQ. The CDR3, as DNA: TGTGCCAGCAGCACGAGCCCGGAGACGCGAAAACTGTTTTTT. Translating gives CASSTSPETRKLFF.